This is a list of T cell receptor beta chains from one sample in a study of beta chain features in type 1 diabetes. TCRdb's copy holds only in-frame clones and misses some; the assay was immunoSEQ multiplex PCR. The profile shows about 360,000 clones, roughly an eighth of them singletons. The sequenced sample was naive CD4+ T cells from blood. The receptors were sampled from a man between 18 and 35 years old in good health. Both conserved end residues are part of each CDR3. D genes are given only for firm matches. Rows give clone size only sometimes, using once, few, many, or a class for an expanded clone.

V	J	D	size	DNA	CDR3
TRBV28	TRBJ1-2	TRBD1	few	TGTGCCAGCCAAACGGGACAGGGCTATGGCTACACCTTC	CASQTGQGYGYTF
TRBV30	TRBJ1-2	TRBD1	.	TGTGCCTGGACCTATAGGGGGCCCTATGGTGGCTACACCTTC	CAWTYRGPYGGYTF
TRBV30	TRBJ2-5	TRBD2	few	TGTGCCTGGGAAGAGGCTAGCGGGAGCAGGGAGACCCAGTACTTC	CAWEEASGSRETQYF
TRBV4-3	TRBJ2-1	.	few	TGCGCCAGCAGCGCGCAGCGGACCCAGGCGTCCCGACCCTACAATGAGCAGTTCTTC	CASSAQRTQASRPYNEQFF
TRBV7-8	TRBJ2-2	TRBD2	.	TGTGCCAGCAGCTTACCCAGGGGACTAGCCGCCGGGGAGCTGTTTTTT	CASSLPRGLAAGELFF
TRBV7-7	TRBJ2-7	TRBD1	.	TGTGCCAGCAGCCAGTCGGGACAGGGGGCTGTGCAGTACTTC	CASSQSGQGAVQYF
TRBV30	TRBJ1-2	.	.	TGTGCCTGGACCGGGGGGGGGCGCCCCTCTTTTTATGGCTACACCTTC	CAWTGGGRPSFYGYTF
TRBV11-1	TRBJ2-1	.	few	TGTGCCAGCAGACTAGACACCCTCTCCTACAATGAGCAGTTCTTC	CASRLDTLSYNEQFF
TRBV5-4	TRBJ2-7	TRBD2	few	TGTGCCAGCAGCTCCGTCACTAGCGGAGCCTACGAGCAGTACTTC	CASSSVTSGAYEQYF
TRBV5-4	TRBJ2-5	TRBD1	.	TGTGCCAGCAGCTTGGCCACCCCCCTGACAGGGCAAGAGACCCAGTACTTC	CASSLATPLTGQETQYF
TRBV9	TRBJ2-1	TRBD2	few	TGTGCCAGCAGCGTAGTGGGCGGGAGGTTCGTCGATGAGCAGTTCTTC	CASSVVGGRFVDEQFF
TRBV4-3	TRBJ2-7	.	few	TGCGCCAGCAGCCGAGCCCCCAGGGCCGAGCAGTACTTC	CASSRAPRAEQYF
TRBV15	TRBJ1-5	TRBD1	.	TGTGCCACCAGCAGAGCATACAGGGGGGGGAGCAATCAGCCCCAGCATTTT	CATSRAYRGGSNQPQHF
TRBV2	TRBJ1-1	TRBD1	few	TGTGCCACACAACAGGGGAAGTATAGGAACACTGAAGCTTTCTTT	CATQQGKYRNTEAFF
TRBV28	TRBJ2-4	.	few	TGTGCCAGCATTCTGGGAGCCAACCATAAAAACATTCAGTACTTC	CASILGANHKNIQYF
TRBV30	TRBJ1-3	.	.	TGTGCCTGGAGTATCGACAGCCACACCATATATTTT	CAWSIDSHTIYF
TRBV6-6	TRBJ1-2	.	.	TGTGCCAGCAGTTCCCTTAATGGCTACACCTTC	CASSSLNGYTF
TRBV5-6	TRBJ1-2	.	few	TGTGCCAGCAGCGGAGCCCGGGACTCCAATGGCTACACCTTC	CASSGARDSNGYTF
TRBV15	TRBJ1-1	TRBD1	.	TGTGCCACCAGCAGAGGTGACAGGGGGGGAGCTGAAGCTTTCTTT	CATSRGDRGGAEAFF
TRBV4-3	TRBJ1-2	.	.	TGCGCCAGCAGCCAAGATCTGTCGGTGGTCTATCTAGACGGCTACACCTTC	CASSQDLSVVYLDGYTF
TRBV6-6	TRBJ2-1	TRBD1	.	TGTGCCAGCAGCCAAAGGGGGCATGAGCAGTTCTTC	CASSQRGHEQFF
TRBV18	TRBJ1-5	.	.	TGTGCCAGCTCACCAACAACAGGGATGATGAGCAATCAGCCCCAGCATTTT	CASSPTTGMMSNQPQHF
TRBV30	TRBJ1-2	.	few	TGTGCCTGGAGTGAGGACTTTTATGGCTACACCTTC	CAWSEDFYGYTF
TRBV5-1	TRBJ2-5	.	few	TGCGCCAGCAGCCGAGGGGCTAGCGTTAGGGAGACCCAGTACTTC	CASSRGASVRETQYF
TRBV9	TRBJ2-5	TRBD1	.	TGTGCCAGCAGCCCCCAGGACAGGGTAGAGACCCAGTACTTC	CASSPQDRVETQYF
TRBV29-1	TRBJ1-6	TRBD1	few	TGCAGCGTTGCGGAAGGACAGGATAATTCACCCCTCCACTTT	CSVAEGQDNSPLHF
TRBV7-2	TRBJ1-2	TRBD1	.	TGTGCCAGCAGCCTTACAGGGGGAAATAACTATGGCTACACCTTC	CASSLTGGNNYGYTF
TRBV18	TRBJ2-7	.	.	TGTGCCAGCTCACCACCCGGGGGATCCTACGAGCAGTACTTC	CASSPPGGSYEQYF
TRBV19	TRBJ2-3	.	.	TGTGCCAGTAGTTCAGGGGCTAGCACAGATACGCAGTATTTT	CASSSGASTDTQYF
TRBV5-1	TRBJ2-7	TRBD1	.	TGCGCCAGCAGCTCGGCTCCGGGACAGGGGTACGAGCAGTACTTC	CASSSAPGQGYEQYF
TRBV7-2	TRBJ2-7	TRBD2	.	TGTGCCAGCAGCTTAAGCCTAGCGGTAACCTACGAGCAGTACTTC	CASSLSLAVTYEQYF
TRBV9	TRBJ1-4	.	few	TGTGCCAGCAGCCCCTTCGGTGGTGATACGGGAAAACTGTTTTTT	CASSPFGGDTGKLFF
TRBV5-1	TRBJ2-7	TRBD2	.	TGCGCCAGCAGCTTGGGGACTAGTCAGTACGAGCAGTACTTC	CASSLGTSQYEQYF
TRBV9	TRBJ2-1	.	few	TGTGCCAGCAGCGTAGCGTGGGCTGAGCAGTTCTTC	CASSVAWAEQFF
TRBV30	TRBJ2-2	.	.	TGTGCCTGGAGCGACCTTCCTCGACAGACCGGGGAGCTGTTTTTT	CAWSDLPRQTGELFF
TRBV28	TRBJ1-2	.	once	TGTGCCAGCAGTCCTCAGGGGCGGGGGAATGGCTACACCTTC	CASSPQGRGNGYTF
TRBV18	TRBJ1-5	.	few	TGTGCCAGCTCACCACCCTACTCCCGAGGGAATCAGCCCCAGCATTTT	CASSPPYSRGNQPQHF
TRBV18	TRBJ1-2	.	.	TGTGCCAGCTCACCTAGGGACGGACTAGAGGGTGGCTACACCTTC	CASSPRDGLEGGYTF
TRBV12-5	TRBJ1-5	TRBD1	few	TGTGCTAGTGGTTTGACGACAGGGCACAATCAGCCCCAGCATTTT	CASGLTTGHNQPQHF
TRBV5-4	TRBJ2-2	TRBD1	.	TGTGCCAGCAGCCCCGGGACAGGGGGTAACACCGGGGAGCTGTTTTTT	CASSPGTGGNTGELFF
TRBV5-1	TRBJ1-5	TRBD1	.	TGCGCCAGCAGCTTGGGCCCCGGACAGGGAAGTCAGCCCCAGCATTTT	CASSLGPGQGSQPQHF
TRBV4-1	TRBJ2-2	TRBD1	.	TGCGCCAGCAGCCAAGAATTAAGGGCCAGGGGGACCGGGGAGCTGTTTTTT	CASSQELRARGTGELFF
TRBV7-9	TRBJ1-4	.	.	TGTGCCAGCAGCTACTTCCTGGGCGAAAAACTGTTTTTT	CASSYFLGEKLFF
TRBV28	TRBJ2-7	TRBD1	.	TGTGCCAGCAGCTCCGGGACAGTGCCCTACGAGCAGTACTTC	CASSSGTVPYEQYF
TRBV18	TRBJ1-2	TRBD1	.	TGTGCCAGCTCACCACTGACCATTACAGGGGTAAATGGCTACACCTTC	CASSPLTITGVNGYTF
TRBV5-1	TRBJ2-1	.	.	TGCGCCAGCAGCTCACTTCTACAGGGACGCAACTACAATGAGCAGTTCTTC	CASSSLLQGRNYNEQFF
TRBV19	TRBJ1-6	.	.	TGTGCCAGTAGACTGGACAGATATTCACCCCTCCACTTT	CASRLDRYSPLHF
TRBV28	TRBJ1-2	TRBD1	few	TGTGCCAGCAGTTTATCGGGACAGGGCTTCCACTATGGCTACACCTTC	CASSLSGQGFHYGYTF